This TCR beta chain emerged from a study of T cells in Graves' hyperthyroidism and ophthalmopathy. The V end was cut by 3 bases, the J end by 4 bases, with 15 bases between. CDR1 and CDR2 (germline): MDHEN, SYDVKM. The CDR3 is 15 amino acids. Amplified TCR beta CDR3 regions came from RNA transcripts. HTBI primers were employed in a first-round RT-PCR of the TCR CDR3. TCRdb re-called the multiplex PCR reads through MiXCR, storing one row per CDR3 protein. The sample records some 690,000 distinct CDR3 sequences, approximately 15% being singletons. This clonotype was seen at least ten times. J is TRBJ1-1 and V is TRBV28, with unresolved D. Sequencing used blood. The clonotype was recovered from a man aged 50 or older with Graves' hyperthyroidism. The CDR3 DNA sequence: TGTGCCAGCAGTTTGTCGTCCGGGAGGGCCACTGAAGCTTTCTTT. Translating gives CASSLSSGRATEAFF. Variable domain in full (rest from reference TRBV28 and TRBJ1-1): DVKVTQSSRYLVKRTGEKVFLECVQDMDHENMFWYRQDPGLGLRLIYFSYDVKMKEKGDIPEGYSVSREKKERFSLILESASTNQTSMYLCASSLSSGRATEAFFGQGTRLTVV.